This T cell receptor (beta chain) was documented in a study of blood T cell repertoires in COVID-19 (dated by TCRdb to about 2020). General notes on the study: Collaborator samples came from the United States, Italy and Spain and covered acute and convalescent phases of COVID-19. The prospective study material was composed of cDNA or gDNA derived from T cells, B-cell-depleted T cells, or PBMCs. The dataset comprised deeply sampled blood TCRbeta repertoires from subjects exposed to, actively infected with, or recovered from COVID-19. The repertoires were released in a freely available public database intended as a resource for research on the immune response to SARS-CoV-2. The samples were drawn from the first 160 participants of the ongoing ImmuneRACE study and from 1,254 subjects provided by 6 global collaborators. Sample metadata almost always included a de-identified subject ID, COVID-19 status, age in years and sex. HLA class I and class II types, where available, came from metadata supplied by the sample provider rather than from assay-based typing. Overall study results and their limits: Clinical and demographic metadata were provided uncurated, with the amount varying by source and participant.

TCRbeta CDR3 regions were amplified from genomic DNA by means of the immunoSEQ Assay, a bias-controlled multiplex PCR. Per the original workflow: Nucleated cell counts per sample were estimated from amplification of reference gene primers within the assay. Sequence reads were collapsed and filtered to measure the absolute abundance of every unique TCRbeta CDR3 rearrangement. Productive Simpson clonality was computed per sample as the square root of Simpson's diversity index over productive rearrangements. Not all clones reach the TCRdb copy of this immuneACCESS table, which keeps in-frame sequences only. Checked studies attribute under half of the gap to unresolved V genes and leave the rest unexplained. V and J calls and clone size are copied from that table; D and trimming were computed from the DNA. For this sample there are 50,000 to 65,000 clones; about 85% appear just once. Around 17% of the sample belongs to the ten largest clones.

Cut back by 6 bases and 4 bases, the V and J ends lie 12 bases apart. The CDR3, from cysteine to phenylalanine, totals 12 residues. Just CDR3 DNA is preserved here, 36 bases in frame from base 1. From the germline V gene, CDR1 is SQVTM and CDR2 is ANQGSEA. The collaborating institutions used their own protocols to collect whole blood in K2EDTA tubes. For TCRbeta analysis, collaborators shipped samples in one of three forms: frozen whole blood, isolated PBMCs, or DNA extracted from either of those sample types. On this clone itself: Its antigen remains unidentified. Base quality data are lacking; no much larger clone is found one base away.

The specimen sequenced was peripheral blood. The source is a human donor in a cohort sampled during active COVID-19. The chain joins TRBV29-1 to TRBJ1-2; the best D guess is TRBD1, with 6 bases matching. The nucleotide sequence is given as TGCAGCGTGGGGGACAATGTCTATGGCTACACCTTC. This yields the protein CSVGDNVYGYTF.